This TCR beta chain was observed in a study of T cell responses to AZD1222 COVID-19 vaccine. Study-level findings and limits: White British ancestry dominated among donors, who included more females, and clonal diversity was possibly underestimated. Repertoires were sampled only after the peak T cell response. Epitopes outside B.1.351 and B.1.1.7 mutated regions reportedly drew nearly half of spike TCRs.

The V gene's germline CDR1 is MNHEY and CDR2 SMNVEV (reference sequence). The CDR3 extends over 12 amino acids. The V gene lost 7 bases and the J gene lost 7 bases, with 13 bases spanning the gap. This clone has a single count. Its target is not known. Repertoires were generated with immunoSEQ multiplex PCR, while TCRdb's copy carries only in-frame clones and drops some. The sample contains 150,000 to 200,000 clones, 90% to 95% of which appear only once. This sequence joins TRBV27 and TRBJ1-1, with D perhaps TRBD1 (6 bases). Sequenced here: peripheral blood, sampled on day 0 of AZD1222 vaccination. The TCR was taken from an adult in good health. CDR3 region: CASKTGGREAFF. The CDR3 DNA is TGTGCCAGCAAAACGGGGGGGCGTGAAGCTTTCTTT.